The 20 T cell receptor beta chains below all came from one sample that was sequenced in a study of T-cell memory formation after mild COVID-19. In TCRdb, the 5' RACE reads were re-called with MiXCR into one record per CDR3 protein. The table records more than 450,000 distinct CDR3 sequences, around 17% of them present only once. Material: PBMCs or a T cell subset sorted from them (not recorded which). The receptors were gathered from an adult woman who had mild COVID-19 (a few samples of this study predate the infection). Cell type and time point are not known.

This rearrangement joins TRBV6-5 to TRBJ2-7; 11 nucleotides align to TRBD2. The CDR3 extends over 14 amino acids. The V gene's germline CDR1 is MNHEY and CDR2 SVGAGI. V gave up 8 bases and J gave up 5 bases; unmatched junction bases: 8. The CDR3 loop reads CASQLAGVSHEQYF. In DNA, the CDR3 is TGTGCCAGCCAACTAGCGGGAGTTTCACACGAGCAGTACTTC.

The chain employs TRBV20-1 and TRBJ1-6; 7 bases align to TRBD1. Looked up from germline, CDR1 is DFQATT and CDR2 is SNEGSKA (reference sequence). This CDR3 is built from 15 residues. V lost 3 bases and J lost 8; bases outside the gene matches: 10. CDR3 DNA sequence: TGCAGTGCTAGTGGCTCCGACAGGGCAGATTCACCCCTCCACTTT. Its protein product is CSASGSDRADSPLHF.

This clonotype was counted between two and nine times. The chain uses TRBV7-9 and TRBJ1-1; the match to TRBD1 covers 7 bases. V dropped 5 bases and J dropped 1; count of bases not matched to a gene: 7. This CDR3 contains 15 residues. Germline V gene sequence: CDR1 SEHNR, CDR2 FQNEAQ (reference sequence). DNA for the CDR3: TGTGCCAGCAGCAGTCGGACAGGTGAGAACACTGAAGCTTTCTTT. Protein product: CASSSRTGENTEAFF.

This sequence joins TRBV9 and TRBJ2-1; no definite D call. Germline CDR1 reads SGDLS; CDR2 reads YYNGEE. V was shortened by 0 bases and J by 2 bases, with 18 bases between the two germline ends. The CDR3 is made up of 18 amino acids. CDR3 in amino acids: CASSVGGSGPRPYNEQFF. The CDR3 DNA is TGTGCCAGCAGCGTAGGAGGTAGTGGCCCGCGGCCCTACAATGAGCAGTTCTTC.

This sequence joins TRBV7-9 and TRBJ2-7, with TRBD2 as a possible D gene (5 bases). The length of the CDR3 is 14 residues. The germline gives CDR1 SEHNR, CDR2 FQNEAQ (reference sequence). With 3 bases removed from V and 4 bases from J, the gap between germline ends came to 13 bases. The CDR3: CASSFAMWEYEQYF. Written as DNA, the CDR3 is TGTGCCAGCAGCTTCGCGATGTGGGAGTACGAGCAGTACTTC.

The chain couples TRBV14 to TRBJ2-1; 14 bases line up with TRBD2. In germline, CDR1 is SGHDN, CDR2 FVKESK. J gave up 6 bases and V 3 bases, and 7 bases lay outside the gene matches. This CDR3 has 17 amino acids. CDR3 nucleotide sequence: TGTGCCAGCAGCCAGCCCGGGACTAGCGGGAGAGTCAATGAGCAGTTCTTC. Translated: CASSQPGTSGRVNEQFF.

This chain connects TRBV4-1 to TRBJ2-3, with 11 bases identical to TRBD2. The trim removed 3 bases at V and 8 bases at J, leaving 10 bases unmatched. Per germline, CDR1 MGHRA and CDR2 YSYEKL. The CDR3 length is 16 residues. The DNA for the CDR3 is TGCGCCAGCAGCCAGGGTCCGGGACTAGCGGTTCGTACGCAGTATTTT. Protein sequence: CASSQGPGLAVRTQYF.

This clonotype was detected many times. The V and J genes are TRBV5-5 and TRBJ1-5; 10 bases fit TRBD1. The V and J ends lost 3 bases and 6 bases, in that order; junction bases with no gene match: 3. The germline CDR1 and CDR2 sequences are SGHKS and YYEKEE (reference sequence). CDR3 length: 14 residues. CDR3 loop: CASSYGQGGQPQHF. The CDR3 DNA is TGTGCCAGCAGCTACGGACAGGGGGGTCAGCCCCAGCATTTT. The full variable domain, in which reference TRBV5-5 and TRBJ1-5 provide the parts outside the CDR3, is DAGVTQSPTHLIKTRGQQVTLRCSPISGHKSVSWYQQVLGQGPQFIFQYYEKEERGRGNFPDRFSARQFPNYSSELNVNALLLGDSALYLCASSYGQGGQPQHFGDGTRLSIL.

This clonotype has more than one count but fewer than ten. The rearrangement uses TRBV7-9 and TRBJ2-1, with D maybe TRBD1 (6 bases). V lost 5 bases and J 0 bases, leaving 17 bases between the germline ends. In germline, CDR1 is SEHNR, CDR2 FQNEAQ (reference sequence). CDR3 size: 17 residues. CDR3 DNA sequence: TGTGCCAGCAGCACCAGAGACAGGAGAAGCTCCTACAATGAGCAGTTCTTC. It codes for CASSTRDRRSSYNEQFF.

This rearrangement joins TRBV14 to TRBJ1-2, with 7 nucleotides matching TRBD1. Trimming at V came to 1 base and at J to 8 bases, leaving 10 bases not matched to a gene. This CDR3 spans 15 amino acids. Germline CDR1 is SGHDN and CDR2 is FVKESK. CDR3 protein: CASSQVPEGARGYTF. The DNA for the CDR3 is TGTGCCAGCAGCCAAGTGCCCGAGGGGGCGAGAGGCTACACCTTC.

This chain uses TRBV6-1 with TRBJ1-1, with D hard to call. The germline CDR1 and CDR2 sequences are MNHNS and SASEGT. The CDR3 runs to 13 residues. V was trimmed by 2 bases and J by 0 bases, leaving 4 bases between them. Written as DNA, the CDR3 is TGTGCCAGCAGTGAAAGCCTGAACACTGAAGCTTTCTTT. It specifies CASSESLNTEAFF.

This clonotype was observed a handful of times. This rearrangement joins TRBV29-1 to TRBJ1-1; TRBD1 is a possible D gene (5 bases). V was cut by 6 bases and J by 1 base, with 9 bases left in between. Germline CDR1 SQVTM, CDR2 ANQGSEA. This CDR3 comprises 12 residues. CDR3 DNA: TGCAGCGTCGGCGGGGCGAACACTGAAGCTTTCTTT. It specifies CSVGGANTEAFF.

Many counts were recorded for this clonotype. The chain has TRBV15 and TRBJ2-2; possibly TRBD1 for D (6 bases). Looked up from germline, CDR1 is LNHNV and CDR2 is YYDKDF (reference sequence). This CDR3 is built from 16 residues. With 0 bases removed from V and 4 bases from J, the gap between germline ends came to 12 bases. As DNA, the CDR3 is TGTGCCACCAGCAGAGATCTGGGGGCCGGCACCGGGGAGCTGTTTTTT. Amino acid sequence: CATSRDLGAGTGELFF. Full variable domain (rest looked up from reference TRBV15 and TRBJ2-2): DAMVIQNPRYQVTQFGKPVTLSCSQTLNHNVMYWYQQKSSQAPKLLFHYYDKDFNNEADTPDNFQSRRPNTSFCFLDIRSPGLGDTAMYLCATSRDLGAGTGELFFGEGSRLTVL.

The chain uses TRBV12-3 or TRBV12-4 and TRBJ2-1, with unresolved D. The CDR3 length is 14 residues. The V and J ends lost 5 bases and 2 bases respectively, with 10 bases between them. The CDR3, as DNA: TGTGCCAGCAGTGTAGAAGGGACCTACAATGAGCAGTTCTTC. Amino acids: CASSVEGTYNEQFF.

This clonotype was seen a handful of times. This chain connects TRBV9 to TRBJ2-2, with D uncertain. Trimming took off 6 bases at V and 8 bases at J, with 14 bases between the two ends. The CDR3 runs to 13 residues. Germline values: CDR1 SGDLS, CDR2 YYNGEE. The CDR3 region is CASNPLTPGELFF. CDR3 nucleotides: TGTGCCAGCAATCCTCTCACTCCAGGGGAGCTGTTTTTT.

The V gene is TRBV11-2, the J gene TRBJ2-1; D unclear. V was cut by 3 bases and J by 6 bases, with 3 bases left in between. The germline gives CDR1 SGHAT, CDR2 FQNNGV. The CDR3 has 11 amino acids. CDR3 DNA sequence: TGTGCCAGCAGCTTTTTCAATGAGCAGTTCTTC. Amino acids: CASSFFNEQFF.

The table lists this clonotype with many counts. The chain uses TRBV9 and TRBJ2-7; D uncertain. V lost 0 bases and J 5 bases, leaving 12 bases between the germline ends. This CDR3 contains 14 residues. CDR1 and CDR2 from the germline V gene are SGDLS and YYNGEE. The CDR3 spells CASSVDGIGNEQYF. Here the CDR3 DNA reads TGTGCCAGCAGCGTAGATGGTATTGGGAACGAGCAGTACTTC.

Only a few counts were recorded for this clonotype. The chain links TRBV12-3 or TRBV12-4 to TRBJ1-4; the match to TRBD1 covers 9 bases. Trimming cost V 4 bases and J 7 bases; bases outside gene matches: 4. The CDR3 is 14 amino acids. The CDR3 DNA is TGTGCCAGCAGTTATAGGACAGGGGCTGAAAAACTGTTTTTT. This sequence encodes CASSYRTGAEKLFF.

This clonotype was detected many times. The rearrangement links TRBV4-1 to TRBJ2-7, with 9 bases that match TRBD1. CDR1 is MGHRA, CDR2 YSYEKL, per germline. V lost 7 bases, J lost 6 bases, and 10 bases stayed unmatched. CDR3 length: 14 residues. The CDR3 spells CASNLGTGSGEQYF. The CDR3 DNA reads as TGCGCCAGCAACCTTGGGACAGGGTCGGGCGAGCAGTACTTC.

The V call is TRBV12-3 or TRBV12-4, the J call TRBJ2-2; no definite D call. This CDR3 is 17 amino acids long. The V and J ends lost 5 bases and 8 bases respectively, with 24 bases between them. This CDR3 reads CASSSGLYRLSSGELFF. As DNA, the CDR3 is TGTGCCAGCAGTAGTGGCCTTTACCGTCTATCCAGTGGGGAGCTGTTTTTT.